The rows below give T cell receptor beta chains drawn from one sample of a study of T cell responses to AZD1222 COVID-19 vaccine. Clones were read by immunoSEQ multiplex PCR, and TCRdb kept only the in-frame ones, dropping some. The sample has 100,000 or so clones; roughly 90% are singletons. The sequencing used peripheral blood, collected on day 0 of AZD1222 vaccination. Receptors were obtained from an adult in good health. Both conserved end residues are part of each CDR3. The order of the fields is J gene, D gene, V gene, CDR3 protein. D genes are given only for firm matches.

TRBJ1-2,-,TRBV18,CASSPIGQTVYGYTF
TRBJ2-7,TRBD1,TRBV20-1,CSASSSGTGAYEQYF
TRBJ2-7,-,TRBV3-1/TRBV3-2,CASSQPDSYEQYF
TRBJ2-1,TRBD2,TRBV18,CASSPRGSPSGRNYNEQFF
TRBJ1-6,TRBD1,TRBV28,CASSPRQGKVSPLHF
TRBJ1-2,TRBD1,TRBV7-9,CASSVTGEYYGYTF
TRBJ1-6,-,TRBV28,CASSPLPLVRLNNSPLHF
TRBJ2-7,-,TRBV6-5,CASSYSISGIYEQYF
TRBJ2-2,-,TRBV21-1,CASSKPFRACPTGELFF
TRBJ1-5,-,TRBV10-3,CAISESSLSNQPQHF
TRBJ2-7,TRBD1,TRBV27,CASSLGTGGSEQYF
TRBJ1-5,-,TRBV7-3,CASSLTMGRSQPQHF
TRBJ2-3,-,TRBV10-2,CASRSGQGITDTQYF
TRBJ2-1,-,TRBV18,CASSPPRGGTYNEQFF
TRBJ1-2,-,TRBV5-1,CASSPDVYGYTF
TRBJ1-5,-,TRBV6-2/TRBV6-3,CASSPLGDQPQHF
TRBJ2-2,TRBD2,TRBV6-2/TRBV6-3,CASSYVAGDLGGELFF
TRBJ1-1,-,TRBV12-3/TRBV12-4,CASSFQTTEAFF
TRBJ2-7,TRBD2,TRBV7-2,CASSPGGSKHEQYF
TRBJ1-1,-,TRBV11-2,CASSLDGAGLSNTEAFF
TRBJ1-4,-,TRBV14,CASSPGQTTNEKLFF
TRBJ1-2,-,TRBV6-5,CASSSRPGYGYTF
TRBJ1-1,TRBD1,TRBV14,CASSQDSGTGGANTEAFF